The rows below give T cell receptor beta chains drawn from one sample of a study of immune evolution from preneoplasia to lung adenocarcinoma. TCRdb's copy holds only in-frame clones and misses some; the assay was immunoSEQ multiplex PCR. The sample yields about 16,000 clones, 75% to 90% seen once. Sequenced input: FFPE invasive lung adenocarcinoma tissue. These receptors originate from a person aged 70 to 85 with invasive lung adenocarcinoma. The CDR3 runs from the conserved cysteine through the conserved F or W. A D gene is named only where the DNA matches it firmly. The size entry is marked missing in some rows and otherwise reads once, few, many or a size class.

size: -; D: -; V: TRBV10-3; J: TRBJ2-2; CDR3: CAINGDGSNTGELFF; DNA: TGTGCCATCAACGGGGACGGCTCGAACACCGGGGAGCTGTTTTTT
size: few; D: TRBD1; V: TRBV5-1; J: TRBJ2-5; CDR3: CASSLSGGGETQYF; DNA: TGCGCCAGCAGCTTGTCAGGGGGCGGCGAGACCCAGTACTTC
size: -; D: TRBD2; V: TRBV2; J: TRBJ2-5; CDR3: CASSQLAGGLETQYF; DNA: TGTGCCAGCAGTCAGCTAGCGGGGGGGCTAGAGACCCAGTACTTC
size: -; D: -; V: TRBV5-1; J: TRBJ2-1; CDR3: CASSLVGGSHNEQFF; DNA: TGCGCCAGCAGCTTGGTAGGAGGGAGCCACAATGAGCAGTTCTTC
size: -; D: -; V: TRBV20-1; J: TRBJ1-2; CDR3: CSARPQNGYTF; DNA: TGCAGTGCTCGGCCCCAGAATGGCTACACCTTC
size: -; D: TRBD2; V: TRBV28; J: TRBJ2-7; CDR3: CASSPQLAGRNEQYF; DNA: TGTGCCAGCAGTCCCCAACTAGCGGGGAGGAACGAGCAGTACTTC
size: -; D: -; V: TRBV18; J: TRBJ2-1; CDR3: CASSLATQAYNEQFF; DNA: TGTGCCAGCTCACTCGCGACTCAGGCCTACAATGAGCAGTTCTTC
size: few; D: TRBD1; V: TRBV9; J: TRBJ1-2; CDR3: CASSAGTGTGYTF; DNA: TGTGCCAGCAGCGCAGGGACAGGGACTGGCTACACCTTC
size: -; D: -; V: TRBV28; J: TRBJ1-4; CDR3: CASRRNRGEKLFF; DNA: TGTGCCAGCAGGAGGAATCGGGGTGAAAAACTGTTTTTT
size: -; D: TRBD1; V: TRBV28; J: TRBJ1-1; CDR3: CASSLWDGTGRNTEAFF; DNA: TGTGCCAGCAGTTTATGGGATGGGACAGGGCGAAACACTGAAGCTTTCTTT
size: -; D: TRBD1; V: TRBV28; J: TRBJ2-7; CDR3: CASSLLRDSPYEQYF; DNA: TGTGCCAGCAGTCTCCTCCGGGACAGCCCCTACGAGCAGTACTTC
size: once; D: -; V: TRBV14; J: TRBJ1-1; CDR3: CASSQERSTEAFF; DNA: TGTGCCAGCAGCCAAGAACGGTCTACTGAAGCTTTCTTT
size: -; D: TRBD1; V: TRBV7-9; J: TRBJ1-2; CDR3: CASSQGTGRNTF; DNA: TGTGCCAGCAGCCAAGGGACAGGGCGGAACACCTTC
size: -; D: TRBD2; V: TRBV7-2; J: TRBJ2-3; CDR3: CASSKTSRTDTQYF; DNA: TGTGCCAGCAGCAAGACTAGCCGCACAGATACGCAGTATTTT